The clone carrying this T cell receptor beta chain was seen only a few times. Its antigen is unidentified. Reverse transcription of all isolated RNA meant that expressed TCRB transcripts were sequenced. It was found that naive, central memory and regulatory T cell samples averaged about 3.4 million reads. TCRdb's table, derived via immunoSEQ multiplex PCR, lists solely in-frame clones and lacks some. The table shows 95,000 to 150,000 clones, with about a sixth occurring only once. The data belong to a study of beta chain features in type 1 diabetes. Study-wide points: It was not settled here whether HLA type affects TCRB rearrangement. PCR, the amplification step, might favor shorter templates, equally in patients and controls. Significant though moderate, a shortening of TCRB CDR3s appeared in all four CD4+ subsets of Type 1 diabetes patients.

The sample comprised central memory CD4+ T cells from blood. The clonotype was recovered from a man younger than 40 with type 1 diabetes.

CDR3 protein: CASSLFLAGLSYNEQFF. CDR3 nucleotides: TGTGCCAGCAGCTTGTTCCTAGCGGGCCTTTCCTACAATGAGCAGTTCTTC. This rearrangement joins TRBV7-2 to TRBJ2-1, with 8 bases fitting TRBD2. The CDR3 runs 17 residues. With 3 bases clipped from V and 1 base from J, the junction kept 8 bases outside the gene matches. CDR1 is SGHTA and CDR2 is FQGNSA in the germline V gene.